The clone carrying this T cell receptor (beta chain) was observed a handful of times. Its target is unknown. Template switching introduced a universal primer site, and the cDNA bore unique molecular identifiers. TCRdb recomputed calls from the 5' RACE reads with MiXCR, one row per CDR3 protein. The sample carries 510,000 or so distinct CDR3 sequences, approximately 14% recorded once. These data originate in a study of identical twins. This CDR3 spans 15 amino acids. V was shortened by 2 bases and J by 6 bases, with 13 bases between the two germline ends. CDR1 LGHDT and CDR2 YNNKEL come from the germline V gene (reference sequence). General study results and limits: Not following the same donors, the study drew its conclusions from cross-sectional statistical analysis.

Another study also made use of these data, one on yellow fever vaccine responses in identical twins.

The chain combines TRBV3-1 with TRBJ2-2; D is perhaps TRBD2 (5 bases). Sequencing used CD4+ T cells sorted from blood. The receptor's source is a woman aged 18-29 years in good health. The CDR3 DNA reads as TGTGCCAGCAGCCAACTAGGACTTTCGTCCGGGGAGCTGTTTTTT. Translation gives CASSQLGLSSGELFF. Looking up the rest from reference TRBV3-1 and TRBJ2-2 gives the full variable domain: DTAVSQTPKYLVTQMGNDKSIKCEQNLGHDTMYWYKQDSKKFLKIMFSYNNKELIINETVPNRFSPKSPDKAHLNLHINSLELGDSAVYFCASSQLGLSSGELFFGEGSRLTVL.